A single sample gave rise to the 14 T cell receptor beta chains below, sequenced in a study of cytomegalovirus exposure and HLA in healthy donors. PCR was performed using 60 Vbeta and 13 Jbeta primers. Profiled with immunoSEQ multiplex PCR; TCRdb holds only in-frame clones, not every one. The repertoire holds 130,000 to 150,000 clones, roughly three quarters seen once, with nearly 5% in the top ten. The sequenced sample consisted of PBMCs. All receptors derive from a woman in her forties or fifties in good health and CMV-seronegative.

The chain uses TRBV28 and TRBJ1-1; 8 bases map to TRBD1. J gave up 3 bases and V 6 bases, and 3 bases lay outside the gene matches. The CDR3 consists of 13 residues. Germline CDR1 MDHEN, CDR2 SYDVKM. DNA of the CDR3: TGTGCCAGCAGCTACAGGGGGTACACTGAAGCTTTCTTT. Amino acids: CASSYRGYTEAFF.

J is TRBJ1-4 and V is TRBV7-8; D is possibly TRBD1 (5 bases). Per germline, CDR1 SGHVS and CDR2 FQNEAQ. Trimming took 5 bases from V and 3 from J, leaving 16 bases between them. CDR3 size: 16 residues. The CDR3 nucleotides are TGTGCCAGCAGCCCTGGGGCAGGGCCCCCTAATGAAAAACTGTTTTTT. It is translated as CASSPGAGPPNEKLFF. Full variable domain (outside the CDR3, taken from reference TRBV7-8 and TRBJ1-4): GAGVSQSPRYKVAKRGQDVALRCDPISGHVSLFWYQQALGQGPEFLTYFQNEAQLDKSGLPSDRFFAERPEGSVSTLKIQRTQQEDSAVYLCASSPGAGPPNEKLFFGSGTQLSVL.

This sequence joins TRBV7-6 and TRBJ1-2; TRBD1 agrees at 9 bases. Losses at the gene ends were 1 base for V and 7 bases for J; bases not matched to a gene: 7. This CDR3 has 15 residues. Germline CDR1 reads SGHVS; CDR2 reads FNYEAQ. CDR3 protein: CASSLERTGGAGYTF. The CDR3 bases are TGTGCCAGCAGCTTAGAGAGAACAGGGGGCGCTGGCTACACCTTC.

The V call is TRBV30, the J call TRBJ1-2; D gene ambiguous. Trimming took 1 base from V and 4 from J, leaving 10 bases between them. The CDR3 runs 13 residues. Germline CDR1 reads GTSNPN; CDR2 reads SVGIG (reference sequence). The DNA of the CDR3 is TGTGCCTGGAGTGAGCGGCTGTTCTATGGCTACACCTTC. It is translated as CAWSERLFYGYTF.

The CDR3 coding sequence is TGTGCCACCTGCGCGGGCCCAGCGCGCGAGCAGTACTTC. Translated: CATCAGPAREQYF. The chain couples TRBV10-3 to TRBJ2-7, with a possible D match to TRBD2 (5 bases). With 10 bases removed from V and 6 bases from J, the gap between germline ends came to 19 bases. The CDR3 contains 13 residues. Looked up from germline, CDR1 is ENHRY and CDR2 is SYGVKD.

The rearrangement links TRBV19 to TRBJ2-2, with D tentatively TRBD2 (6 bases). V shed 6 bases and J shed 4 bases, with 12 bases lying between them. CDR1 is LNHDA, CDR2 SQIVND, per germline (reference sequence). CDR3 length equals 14 residues. The CDR3 is CASSRLEFTGELFF. The CDR3 DNA follows: TGTGCCAGTAGCCGACTAGAGTTCACCGGGGAGCTGTTTTTT.

The chain couples TRBV19 to TRBJ1-5; D may be TRBD1 (6 bases). V lost 7 bases and J lost 1, with 14 bases in between. CDR1 is LNHDA, CDR2 SQIVND, per germline (reference sequence). The CDR3 totals 15 residues. The CDR3 spells CASNTRGISNQPQHF. In nucleotides, the CDR3 is TGTGCCAGTAATACCAGGGGAATCAGCAATCAGCCCCAGCATTTT.

This rearrangement joins TRBV11-2 to TRBJ1-3, with a weak D call TRBD1 (5 bases). This CDR3 is 18 amino acids long. V was shortened by 2 bases and J by 0 bases, with 17 bases between the two germline ends. Germline V gene lookup returns CDR1 SGHAT and CDR2 FQNNGV. The CDR3 here is CASSLSVGRTDSGNTIYF. Written as DNA, the CDR3 is TGTGCCAGCAGCTTATCGGTGGGGCGGACGGACTCTGGAAACACCATATATTTT. Based on the CDR3 plus reference TRBV11-2 and TRBJ1-3, the full variable domain is EAGVAQSPRYKIIEKRQSVAFWCNPISGHATLYWYQQILGQGPKLLIQFQNNGVVDDSQLPKDRFSAERLKGVDSTLKIQPAKLEDSAVYLCASSLSVGRTDSGNTIYFGEGSWLTVV.

This clone has more than one count but fewer than ten. The chain employs TRBV10-3 and TRBJ2-3; D possibly corresponds to TRBD2 (6 bases). V gave up 2 bases and J gave up 3 bases, with 21 bases separating them. The CDR3 runs 18 residues. CDR1 and CDR2 from the germline V gene are ENHRY and SYGVKD. This CDR3 is CAISETRTTGLRTDTQYF. The DNA of the CDR3 is TGTGCCATCAGTGAGACACGGACAACGGGACTTAGGACAGATACGCAGTATTTT.

A word on this clone: The junction and the germline gene differ at one end; a read error may be behind it. V and J are TRBV7-9 and TRBJ2-7; tentatively, D is TRBD1 (9 bases). Germline V CDR1 and CDR2: SEHNR, FQNEAQ (reference sequence). The CDR3 sequence is 16 residues long. CDR3 residues: CSSSLAGQGRGGEQYF. The CDR3 bases are TGTTCCAGCAGCTTAGCGGGACAGGGCCGCGGGGGCGAGCAGTACTTC.

The chain joins TRBV15 to TRBJ2-5; D perhaps matches TRBD2 (6 bases). Trimming took off 8 bases at V and 2 bases at J, with 15 bases between the two ends. Germline assignment: CDR1 LNHNV and CDR2 YYDKDF (reference sequence). The CDR3 is made up of 14 amino acids. CDR3 sequence reads: CATGRGGRQETQYF. CDR3 in DNA: TGTGCCACCGGGCGGGGTGGGAGGCAAGAGACCCAGTACTTC.

In this sample, this clone turned up many times. The CDR3 coding sequence is TGTGCCAGCAGTGACACCGGTCCTAGCCCCTTCTATGGCTACACCTTC. Translated, it gives CASSDTGPSPFYGYTF. The chain recombines TRBV6-4 with TRBJ1-2, with D unclear. This CDR3 contains 16 residues. Germline CDR1 is MRHNA and CDR2 is SNTAGT. V lost 2 bases, J lost 4 bases, and 17 bases lay in between.

The J gene is TRBJ2-5, the V gene TRBV5-1, with D perhaps matching TRBD2 (6 bases). This CDR3 contains 15 residues. The germline V gene encodes CDR1 SGHRS and CDR2 YFSETQ. Trimming left V 0 bases short and J 5 bases short, with 14 bases between. The CDR3 nucleotides read TGCGCCAGCAGCTTGGCGGGCGGGACCAGGGAGACCCAGTACTTC. Amino acid sequence: CASSLAGGTRETQYF.

The V and J genes are TRBV19 and TRBJ2-1; possible D gene TRBD1, 5 bases. Germline loops: CDR1 LNHDA, CDR2 SQIVND (reference sequence). V shed 4 bases and J shed 7 bases, with 11 bases lying between them. The CDR3 extends over 13 amino acids. The DNA for the CDR3 is TGTGCCAGTAGTAGGGTTAGGGGTAATGAGCAGTTCTTC. It translates to CASSRVRGNEQFF.